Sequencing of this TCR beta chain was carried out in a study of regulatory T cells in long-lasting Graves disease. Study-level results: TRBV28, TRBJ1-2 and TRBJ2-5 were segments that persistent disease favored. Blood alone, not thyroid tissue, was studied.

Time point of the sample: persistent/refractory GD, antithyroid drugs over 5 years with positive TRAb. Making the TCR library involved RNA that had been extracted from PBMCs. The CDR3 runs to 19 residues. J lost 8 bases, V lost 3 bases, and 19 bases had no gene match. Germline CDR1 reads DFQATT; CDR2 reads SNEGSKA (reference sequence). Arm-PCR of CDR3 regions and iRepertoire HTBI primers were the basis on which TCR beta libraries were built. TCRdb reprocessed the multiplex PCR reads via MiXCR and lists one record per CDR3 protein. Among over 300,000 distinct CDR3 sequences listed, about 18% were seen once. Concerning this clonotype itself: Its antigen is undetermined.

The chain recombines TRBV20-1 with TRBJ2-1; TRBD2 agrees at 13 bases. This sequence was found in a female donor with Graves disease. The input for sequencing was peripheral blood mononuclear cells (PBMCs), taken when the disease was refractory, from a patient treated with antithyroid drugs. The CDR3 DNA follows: TGCAGTGCTAGCCCCCCGATCAGACTAGCGGGAGGACCGGAGGATGAGCAGTTCTTC. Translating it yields CSASPPIRLAGGPEDEQFF.